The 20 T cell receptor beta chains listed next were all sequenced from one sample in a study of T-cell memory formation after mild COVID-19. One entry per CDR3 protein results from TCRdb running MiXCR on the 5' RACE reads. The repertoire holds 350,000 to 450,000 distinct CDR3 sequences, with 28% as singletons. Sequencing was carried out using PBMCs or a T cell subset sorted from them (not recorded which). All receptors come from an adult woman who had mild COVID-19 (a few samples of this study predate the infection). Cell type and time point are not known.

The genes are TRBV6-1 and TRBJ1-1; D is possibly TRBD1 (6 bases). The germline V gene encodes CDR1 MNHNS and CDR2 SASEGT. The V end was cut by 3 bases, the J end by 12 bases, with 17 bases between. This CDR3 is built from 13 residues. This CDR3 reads CASSDYLDSSPFF. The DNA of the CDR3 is TGTGCCAGCAGTGACTACTTGGACAGTTCCCCTTTCTTT.

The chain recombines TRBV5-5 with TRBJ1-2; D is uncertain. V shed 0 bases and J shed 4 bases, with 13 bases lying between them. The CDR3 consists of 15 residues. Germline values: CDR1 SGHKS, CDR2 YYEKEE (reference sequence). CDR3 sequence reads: CASSLVVFGGYGYTF. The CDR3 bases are TGTGCCAGCAGCTTGGTGGTCTTTGGCGGCTATGGCTACACCTTC.

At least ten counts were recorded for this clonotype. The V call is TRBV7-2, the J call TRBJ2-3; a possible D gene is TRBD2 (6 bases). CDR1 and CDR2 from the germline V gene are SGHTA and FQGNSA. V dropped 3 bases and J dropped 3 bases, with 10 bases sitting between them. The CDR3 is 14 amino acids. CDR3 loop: CASSFSGRTDTQYF. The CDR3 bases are TGTGCCAGCAGCTTCAGCGGGCGTACAGATACGCAGTATTTT.

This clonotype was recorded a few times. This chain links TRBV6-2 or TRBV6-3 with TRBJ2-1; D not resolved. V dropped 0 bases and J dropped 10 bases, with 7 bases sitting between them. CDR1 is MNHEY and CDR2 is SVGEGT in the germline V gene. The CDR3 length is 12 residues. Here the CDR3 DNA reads TGTGCCAGCAGTTACTCCTCGCCGGAGCAGTTCTTC. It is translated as CASSYSSPEQFF.

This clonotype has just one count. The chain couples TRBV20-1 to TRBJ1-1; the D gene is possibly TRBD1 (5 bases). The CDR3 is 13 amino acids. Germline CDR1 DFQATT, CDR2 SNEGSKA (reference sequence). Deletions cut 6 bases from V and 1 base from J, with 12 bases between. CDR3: CSAHPGGNTEAFF. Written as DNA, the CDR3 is TGCAGTGCACATCCGGGGGGGAACACTGAAGCTTTCTTT.

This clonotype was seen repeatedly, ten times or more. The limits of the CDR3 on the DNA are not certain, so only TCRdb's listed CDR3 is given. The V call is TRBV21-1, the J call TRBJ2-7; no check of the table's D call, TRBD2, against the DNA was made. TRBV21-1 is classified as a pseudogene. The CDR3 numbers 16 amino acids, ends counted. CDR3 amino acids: CASTQRVGSGSYEQYF.

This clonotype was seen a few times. As DNA, the CDR3 is TGCAGCGTTTCTGTCGGGAGAGGGTACCCAGATACGCAGTATTTT. Translating gives CSVSVGRGYPDTQYF. The chain has TRBV29-1 and TRBJ2-3, with D maybe TRBD2 (6 bases). In germline, CDR1 is SQVTM, CDR2 ANQGSEA. Trimming took off 5 bases at V and 4 bases at J, with 19 bases between the two ends. The CDR3 is 15 residues long.

The DNA for the CDR3 is TGTGCCAGCAGTTTGGTACAGGGAAAGGCTTTCTTT. Translated: CASSLVQGKAFF. The chain has TRBV27 and TRBJ1-1; possible D gene TRBD1, 6 bases. The V end was cut by 3 bases, the J end by 11 bases, with 13 bases between. Germline V gives CDR1 MNHEY, CDR2 SMNVEV (reference sequence). The CDR3 is 12 residues long.

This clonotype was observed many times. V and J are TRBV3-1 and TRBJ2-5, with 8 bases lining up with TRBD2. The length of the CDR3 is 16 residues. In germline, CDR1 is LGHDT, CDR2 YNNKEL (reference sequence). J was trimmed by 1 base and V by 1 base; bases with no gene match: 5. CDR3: CASSQGLRGAQETQYF. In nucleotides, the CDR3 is TGTGCCAGCAGCCAAGGGTTGCGGGGGGCCCAAGAGACCCAGTACTTC.

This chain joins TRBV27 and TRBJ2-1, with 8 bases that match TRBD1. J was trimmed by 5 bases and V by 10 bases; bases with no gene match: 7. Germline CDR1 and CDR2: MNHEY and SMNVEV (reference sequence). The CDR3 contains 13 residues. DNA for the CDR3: TGTGCCACCCACAGGGGGAGCCACAATGAGCAGTTCTTC. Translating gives CATHRGSHNEQFF.

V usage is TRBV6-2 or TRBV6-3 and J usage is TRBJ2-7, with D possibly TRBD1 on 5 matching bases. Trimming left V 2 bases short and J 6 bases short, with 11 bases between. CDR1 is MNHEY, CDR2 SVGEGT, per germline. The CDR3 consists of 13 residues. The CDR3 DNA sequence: TGTGCCAGCAGTTACCATTCAGGGATCGAGCAGTACTTC. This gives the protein CASSYHSGIEQYF.

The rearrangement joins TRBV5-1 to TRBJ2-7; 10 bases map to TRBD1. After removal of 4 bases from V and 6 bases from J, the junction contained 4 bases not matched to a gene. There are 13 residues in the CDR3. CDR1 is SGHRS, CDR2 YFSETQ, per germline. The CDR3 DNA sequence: TGCGCCAGCAGCCCAGGGACAGGGGTCGAGCAGTACTTC. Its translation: CASSPGTGVEQYF.

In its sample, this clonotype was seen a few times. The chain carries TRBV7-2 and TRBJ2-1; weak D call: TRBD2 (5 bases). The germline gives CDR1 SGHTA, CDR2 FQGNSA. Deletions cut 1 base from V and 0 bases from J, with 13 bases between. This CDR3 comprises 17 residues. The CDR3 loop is CASSLGFSGISYNEQFF. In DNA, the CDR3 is TGTGCCAGCAGCTTAGGGTTTTCGGGAATCTCCTACAATGAGCAGTTCTTC.

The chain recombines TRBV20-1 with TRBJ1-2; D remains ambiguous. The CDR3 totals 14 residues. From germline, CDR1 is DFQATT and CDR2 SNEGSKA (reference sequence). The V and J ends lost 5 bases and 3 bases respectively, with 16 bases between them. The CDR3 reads CSAYRWTDYYGYTF. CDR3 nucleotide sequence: TGCAGTGCTTATCGATGGACGGACTACTATGGCTACACCTTC.

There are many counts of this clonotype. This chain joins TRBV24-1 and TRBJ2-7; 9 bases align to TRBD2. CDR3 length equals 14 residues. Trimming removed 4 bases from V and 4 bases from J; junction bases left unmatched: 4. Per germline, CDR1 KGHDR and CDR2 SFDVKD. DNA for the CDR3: TGTGCCACCAGTGAATCTAGCGGGACGTACGAGCAGTACTTC. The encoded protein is CATSESSGTYEQYF.

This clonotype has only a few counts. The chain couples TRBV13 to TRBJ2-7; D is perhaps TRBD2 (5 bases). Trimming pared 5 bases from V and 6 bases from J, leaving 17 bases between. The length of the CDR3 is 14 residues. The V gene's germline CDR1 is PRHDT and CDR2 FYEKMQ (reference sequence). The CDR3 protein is CASSQGVTGSEQYF. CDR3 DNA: TGTGCCAGCAGCCAAGGTGTGACGGGGAGCGAGCAGTACTTC. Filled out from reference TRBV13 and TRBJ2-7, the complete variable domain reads AAGVIQSPRHLIKEKRETATLKCYPIPRHDTVYWYQQGPGQDPQFLISFYEKMQSDKGSIPDRFSAQQFSDYHSELNMSSLELGDSALYFCASSQGVTGSEQYFGPGTRLTVT.

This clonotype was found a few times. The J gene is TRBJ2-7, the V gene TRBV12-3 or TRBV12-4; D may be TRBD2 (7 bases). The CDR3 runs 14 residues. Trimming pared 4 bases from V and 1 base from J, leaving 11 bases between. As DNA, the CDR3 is TGTGCCAGCAGTTCGGGGGGCCCATCCTACGAGCAGTACTTC. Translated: CASSSGGPSYEQYF.

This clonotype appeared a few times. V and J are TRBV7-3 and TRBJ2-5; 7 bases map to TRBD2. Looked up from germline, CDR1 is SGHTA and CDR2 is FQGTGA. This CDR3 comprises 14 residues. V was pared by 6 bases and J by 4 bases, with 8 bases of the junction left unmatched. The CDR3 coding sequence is TGTGCCAGCAGGCCCGGGACGGGGGGAGAGACCCAGTACTTC. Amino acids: CASRPGTGGETQYF. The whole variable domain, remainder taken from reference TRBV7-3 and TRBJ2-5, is GAGVSQTPSNKVTEKGKYVELRCDPISGHTALYWYRQSLGQGPEFLIYFQGTGAADDSGLPNDRFFAVRPEGSVSTLKIQRTERGDSAVYLCASRPGTGGETQYFGPGTRLLVL.

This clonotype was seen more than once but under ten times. The CDR3 reads CASSSGLVNEQFF. The CDR3 DNA reads TGTGCCAGCAGCTCGGGACTAGTTAATGAGCAGTTCTTC. The chain links TRBV7-3 to TRBJ2-1; 8 bases match TRBD2. Germline trimming cut 4 bases from V and 7 bases from J; bases unmatched to any gene: 3. The CDR3 is made up of 13 amino acids. Germline V CDR1 and CDR2: SGHTA, FQGTGA.

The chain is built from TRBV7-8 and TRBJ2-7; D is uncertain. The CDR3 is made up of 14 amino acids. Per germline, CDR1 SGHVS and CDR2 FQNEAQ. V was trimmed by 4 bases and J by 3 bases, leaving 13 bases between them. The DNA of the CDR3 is TGTGCCAGCAGCTCATCTAGTGTCGGCTACGAGCAGTACTTC. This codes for CASSSSSVGYEQYF.